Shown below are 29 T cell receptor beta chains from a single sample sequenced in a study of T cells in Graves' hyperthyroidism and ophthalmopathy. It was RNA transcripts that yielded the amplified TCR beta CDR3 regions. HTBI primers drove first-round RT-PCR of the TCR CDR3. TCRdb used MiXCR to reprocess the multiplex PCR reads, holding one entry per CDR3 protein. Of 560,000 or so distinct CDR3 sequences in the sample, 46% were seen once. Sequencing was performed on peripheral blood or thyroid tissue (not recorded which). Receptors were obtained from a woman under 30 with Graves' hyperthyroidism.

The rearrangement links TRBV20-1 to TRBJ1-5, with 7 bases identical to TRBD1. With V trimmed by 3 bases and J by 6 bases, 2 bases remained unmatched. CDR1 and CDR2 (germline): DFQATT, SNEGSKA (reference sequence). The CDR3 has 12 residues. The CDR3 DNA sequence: TGCAGTGCTAGTACAGGGGCTCAGCCCCAGCATTTT. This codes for CSASTGAQPQHF.

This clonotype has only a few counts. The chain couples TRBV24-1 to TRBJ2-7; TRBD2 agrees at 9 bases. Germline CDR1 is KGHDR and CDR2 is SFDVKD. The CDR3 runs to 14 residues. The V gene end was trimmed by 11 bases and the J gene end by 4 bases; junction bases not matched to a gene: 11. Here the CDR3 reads CASSLAGDPYEQYF. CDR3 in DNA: TGTGCCAGCAGCTTAGCGGGAGACCCTTACGAGCAGTACTTC.

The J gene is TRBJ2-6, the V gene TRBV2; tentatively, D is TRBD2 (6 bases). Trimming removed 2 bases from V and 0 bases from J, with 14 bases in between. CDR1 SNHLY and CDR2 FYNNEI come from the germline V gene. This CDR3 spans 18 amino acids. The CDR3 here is CASSERTSGDSGANVLTF. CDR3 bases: TGTGCCAGCAGTGAAAGGACATCGGGGGACTCTGGGGCCAACGTCCTGACTTTC.

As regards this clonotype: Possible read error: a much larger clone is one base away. The CDR3 DNA reads TGCGCCAGCAGCGTGTCTGGACGGGCGCTTCAGCCCCAGCATTTT. The encoded protein is CASSVSGRALQPQHF. The rearrangement joins TRBV5-1 to TRBJ1-5, with D unresolved. CDR3 size: 15 residues. CDR1 SGHRS and CDR2 YFSETQ come from the germline V gene. V lost 4 bases and J 6 bases, leaving 17 bases between the germline ends.

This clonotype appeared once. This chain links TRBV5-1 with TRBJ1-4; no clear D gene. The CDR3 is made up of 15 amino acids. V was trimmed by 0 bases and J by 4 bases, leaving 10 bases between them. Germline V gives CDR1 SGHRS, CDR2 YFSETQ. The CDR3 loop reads CASSLGQLFNEKLFF. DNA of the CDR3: TGCGCCAGCAGCTTGGGCCAGCTCTTTAATGAAAAACTGTTTTTT.

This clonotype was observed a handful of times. CDR3 sequence reads: CASSLGWGRTGNTIYF. The CDR3 bases are TGTGCCAGCAGCTTAGGTTGGGGGCGAACTGGAAACACCATATATTTT. This chain uses TRBV7-9 with TRBJ1-3; TRBD1 might be the D (6 bases). This CDR3 has 16 amino acids. CDR1 SEHNR and CDR2 FQNEAQ come from the germline V gene (reference sequence). V lost 1 base to trimming and J lost 2 bases, with 12 bases between them.

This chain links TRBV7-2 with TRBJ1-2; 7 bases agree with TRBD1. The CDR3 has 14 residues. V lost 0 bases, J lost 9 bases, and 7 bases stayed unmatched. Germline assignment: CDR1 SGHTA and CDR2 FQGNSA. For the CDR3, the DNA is TGTGCCAGCAGCTTAGCGAACAGGGGAAGGAGCTACACCTTC. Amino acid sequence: CASSLANRGRSYTF.

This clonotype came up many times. The CDR3 loop is CASCNGPQVTEAFF. The CDR3 region has the DNA TGTGCCAGCTGCAACGGGCCTCAAGTCACTGAAGCTTTCTTT. The genes are TRBV2 and TRBJ1-1, with D hard to call. Germline CDR1 is SNHLY and CDR2 is FYNNEI. V gave up 8 bases and J gave up 4 bases, with 17 bases separating them. This CDR3 is 14 amino acids long.

The CDR3 DNA sequence: TGTGCCGCGGTTCGAGAGACCCAGTACTTC. Its protein product is CAAVRETQYF. This rearrangement joins TRBV2 to TRBJ2-5; D ambiguous. V was clipped by 11 bases and J by 4 bases, with 8 bases between them. From germline, CDR1 is SNHLY and CDR2 FYNNEI. CDR3 length: 10 residues.

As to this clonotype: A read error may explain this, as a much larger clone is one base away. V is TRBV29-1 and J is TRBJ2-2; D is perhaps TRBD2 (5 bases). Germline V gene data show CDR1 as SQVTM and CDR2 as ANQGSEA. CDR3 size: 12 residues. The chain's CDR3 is CSVLKDTGEMFF. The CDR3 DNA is TGCAGCGTGCTAAAAGATACCGGGGAGATGTTTTTT.

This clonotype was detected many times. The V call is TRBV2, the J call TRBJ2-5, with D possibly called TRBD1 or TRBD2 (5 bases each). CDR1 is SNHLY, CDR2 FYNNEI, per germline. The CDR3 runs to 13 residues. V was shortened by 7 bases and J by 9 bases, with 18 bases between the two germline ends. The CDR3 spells CASKGTAVTAQYF. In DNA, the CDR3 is TGTGCCAGCAAAGGGACGGCCGTCACGGCCCAGTACTTC.

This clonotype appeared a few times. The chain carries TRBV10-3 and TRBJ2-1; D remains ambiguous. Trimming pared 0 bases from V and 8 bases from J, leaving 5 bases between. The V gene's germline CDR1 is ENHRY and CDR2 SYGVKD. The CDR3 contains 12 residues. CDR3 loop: CAISESRYEQFF. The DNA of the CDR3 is TGTGCCATCAGTGAGTCGCGGTATGAGCAGTTCTTC.

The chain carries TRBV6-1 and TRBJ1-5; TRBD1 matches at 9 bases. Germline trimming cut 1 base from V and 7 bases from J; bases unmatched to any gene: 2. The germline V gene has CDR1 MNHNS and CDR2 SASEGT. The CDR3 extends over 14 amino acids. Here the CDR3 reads CASSEGTGAQPQHF. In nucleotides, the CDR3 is TGTGCCAGCAGTGAAGGGACAGGGGCACAGCCCCAGCATTTT.

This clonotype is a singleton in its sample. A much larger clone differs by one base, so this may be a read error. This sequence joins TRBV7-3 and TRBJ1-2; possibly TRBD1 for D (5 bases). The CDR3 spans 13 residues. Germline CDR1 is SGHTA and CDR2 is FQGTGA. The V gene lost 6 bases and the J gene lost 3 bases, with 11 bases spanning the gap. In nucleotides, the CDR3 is TGTGCCAGCAGTGATGACAGCTACTATGGCTACACCTTC. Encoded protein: CASSDDSYYGYTF.

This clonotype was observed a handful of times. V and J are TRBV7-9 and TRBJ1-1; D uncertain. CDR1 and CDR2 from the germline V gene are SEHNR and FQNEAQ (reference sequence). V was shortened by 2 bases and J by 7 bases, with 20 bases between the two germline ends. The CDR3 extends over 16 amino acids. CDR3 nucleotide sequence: TGTGCCAGCAGCTTAACGGGGAGGGTTGCTCCTGATGAAGCTTTCTTT. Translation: CASSLTGRVAPDEAFF.

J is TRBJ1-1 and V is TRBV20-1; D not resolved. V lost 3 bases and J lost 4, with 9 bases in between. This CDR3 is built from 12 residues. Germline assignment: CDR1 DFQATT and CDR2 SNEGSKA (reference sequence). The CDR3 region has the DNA TGCAGTGCTAGTGTGGAGAGCACTGAAGCTTTCTTT. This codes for CSASVESTEAFF.

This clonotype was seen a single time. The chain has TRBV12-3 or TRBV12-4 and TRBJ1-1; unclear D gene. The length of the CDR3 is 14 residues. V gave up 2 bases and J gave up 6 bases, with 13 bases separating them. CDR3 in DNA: TGTGCCAGCAGTTTAAGACTCCCGAGGCCTGAAGCTTTCTTT. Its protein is CASSLRLPRPEAFF.

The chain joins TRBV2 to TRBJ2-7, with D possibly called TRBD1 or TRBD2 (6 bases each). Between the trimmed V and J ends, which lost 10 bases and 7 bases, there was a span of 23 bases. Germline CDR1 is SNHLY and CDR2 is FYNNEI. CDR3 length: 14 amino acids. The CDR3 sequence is CATKGGTASGEQYF. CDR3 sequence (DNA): TGTGCCACCAAAGGGGGGACCGCCTCTGGTGAGCAGTACTTC.

Here the CDR3 DNA reads TGTGCCAGCAGCCCGACATCGAACACTGAAGCTTTCTTT. Translated: CASSPTSNTEAFF. V and J are TRBV3-1 and TRBJ1-1; no definite D call. Trimming removed 4 bases at V and 1 base at J, with 7 bases between. Germline V gene data show CDR1 as LGHDT and CDR2 as YNNKEL (reference sequence). This CDR3 has 13 residues.

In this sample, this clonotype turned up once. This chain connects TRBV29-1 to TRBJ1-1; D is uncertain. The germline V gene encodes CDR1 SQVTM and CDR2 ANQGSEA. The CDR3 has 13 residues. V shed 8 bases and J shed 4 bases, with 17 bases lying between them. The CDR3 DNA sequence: TGCAGCTTAAGGTGGCAGTTTGGCACTGAAGCTTTCTTT. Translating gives CSLRWQFGTEAFF.

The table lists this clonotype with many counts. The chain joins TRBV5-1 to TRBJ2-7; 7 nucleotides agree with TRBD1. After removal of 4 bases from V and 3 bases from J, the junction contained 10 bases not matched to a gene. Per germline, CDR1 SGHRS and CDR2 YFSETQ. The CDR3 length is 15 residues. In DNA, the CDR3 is TGCGCCAGCAGCCCACAATCCCGGGACAGCTACGAGCAGTACTTC. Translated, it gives CASSPQSRDSYEQYF.

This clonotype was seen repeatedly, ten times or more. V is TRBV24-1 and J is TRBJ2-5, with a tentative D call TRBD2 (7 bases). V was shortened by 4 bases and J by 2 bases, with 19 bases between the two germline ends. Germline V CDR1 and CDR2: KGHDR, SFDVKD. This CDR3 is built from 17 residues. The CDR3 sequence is CATSDRRQAGGQETQYF. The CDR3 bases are TGTGCCACCAGTGACCGCAGACAGGCCGGGGGGCAAGAGACCCAGTACTTC.

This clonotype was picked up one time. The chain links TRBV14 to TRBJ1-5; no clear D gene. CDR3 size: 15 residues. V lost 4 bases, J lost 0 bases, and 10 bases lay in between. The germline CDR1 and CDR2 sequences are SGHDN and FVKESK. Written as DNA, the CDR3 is TGTGCCAGCAGCCTTTTTTGGGTTAGCAATCAGCCCCAGCATTTT. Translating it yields CASSLFWVSNQPQHF.

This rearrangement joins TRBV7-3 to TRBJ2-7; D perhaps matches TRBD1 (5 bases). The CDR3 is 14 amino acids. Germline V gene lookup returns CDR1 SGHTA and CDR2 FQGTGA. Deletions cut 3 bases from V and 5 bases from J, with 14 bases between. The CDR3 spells CASSFFTGWNEQYF. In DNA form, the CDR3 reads TGTGCCAGCAGCTTTTTTACAGGCTGGAACGAGCAGTACTTC.

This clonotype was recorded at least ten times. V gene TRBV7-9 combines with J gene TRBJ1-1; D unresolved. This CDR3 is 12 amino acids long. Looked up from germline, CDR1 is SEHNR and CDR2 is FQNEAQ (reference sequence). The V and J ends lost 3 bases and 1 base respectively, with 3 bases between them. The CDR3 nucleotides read TGTGCCAGCAGCTTTCCGAACACTGAAGCTTTCTTT. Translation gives CASSFPNTEAFF.

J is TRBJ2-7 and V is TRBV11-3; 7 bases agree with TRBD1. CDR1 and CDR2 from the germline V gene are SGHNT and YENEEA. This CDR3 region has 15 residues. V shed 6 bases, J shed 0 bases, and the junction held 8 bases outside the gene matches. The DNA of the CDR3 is TGTGCCAGCAGTTCAACAGGGGACGGCTCCTACGAGCAGTACTTC. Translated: CASSSTGDGSYEQYF.

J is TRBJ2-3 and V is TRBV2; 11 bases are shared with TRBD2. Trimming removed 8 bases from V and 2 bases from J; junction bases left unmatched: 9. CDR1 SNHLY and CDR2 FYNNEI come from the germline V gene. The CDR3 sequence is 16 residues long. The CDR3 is CASSPLAGALTDTQYF. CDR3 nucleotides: TGTGCCAGCTCACCACTAGCGGGAGCTCTCACAGATACGCAGTATTTT.

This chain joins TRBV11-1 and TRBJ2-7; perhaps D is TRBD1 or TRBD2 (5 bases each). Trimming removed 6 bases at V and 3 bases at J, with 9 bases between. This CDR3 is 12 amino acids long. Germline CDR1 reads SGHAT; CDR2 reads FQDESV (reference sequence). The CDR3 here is CASSWDGYEQYF. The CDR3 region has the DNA TGTGCCAGCAGTTGGGACGGCTACGAGCAGTACTTC.

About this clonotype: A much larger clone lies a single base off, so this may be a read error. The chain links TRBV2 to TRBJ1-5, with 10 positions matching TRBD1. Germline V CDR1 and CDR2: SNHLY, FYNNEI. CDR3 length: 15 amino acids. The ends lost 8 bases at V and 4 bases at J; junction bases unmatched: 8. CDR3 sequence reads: CASGHGTGVNQPQHF. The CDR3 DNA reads TGTGCCAGCGGTCATGGGACAGGGGTGAATCAGCCCCAGCATTTT.